By share, the clone carrying this T cell receptor beta chain counts as medium-sized (0.01 to 0.1%). Its antigen remains unidentified. These data are taken from a study of spatial heterogeneity in lung cancer. Study results and limitations: For expanded intratumoral alpha and beta TCRs, counts tracked tumor mutation counts.

TCRdb re-called the 5' RACE reads through MiXCR, storing one row per CDR3 protein. This sample has about 4,500 distinct CDR3 sequences, with roughly 7% found just once. Germline V lookup: CDR1 DFQATT, CDR2 SNEGSKA (reference sequence). The CDR3 totals 12 residues. The ends were cut back, 1 base at V and 4 bases at J, with 8 bases in the middle. Time point denoted: sample taken at primary tumor resection. Unsorted whole RNA from tumor, nontumor lung or frozen PBMC underwent sequencing. The receptor was isolated from a male donor with early-stage non-small cell lung cancer. The rearrangement joins TRBV20-1 to TRBJ2-7, with a tentative D call TRBD2 (5 bases). The sequencing here drew on lung tumor tissue, taken at surgery. The DNA of the CDR3 is TGCAGTGCTAGAGTACTAGGTTACGAGCAGTACTTC. As protein: CSARVLGYEQYF.